A selection of T cell receptor beta chains follows, all from one sample in a study of CD8+ T cells in alopecia areata. Measured with immunoSEQ multiplex PCR; TCRdb has only the in-frame clones, and not every one. The sample yields about 140,000 clones, 82% seen once. The specimen was CD8+ T cells sorted from blood, collected at week 4, from a patient treated with tofacitinib. These receptors originate from a human donor with alopecia areata. Each CDR3 is given with its conserved first and last residue. A D gene is named only where the DNA matches it firmly. Size is stated for part of the rows, as once, few or many counts, or as a class when the clone is expanded.

abundance	v_gene	d_gene	j_gene	CDR3nt	CDR3aa
-	TRBV5-4	-	TRBJ2-3	TGTGCCAGCAGCTTGGACTCCACTAATACGCAGTATTTT	CASSLDSTNTQYF
-	TRBV7-8	-	TRBJ2-2	TGTGCCAGCTATTGGAATTTCGACACCGGGGAGCTGTTTTTT	CASYWNFDTGELFF
few	TRBV7-9	-	TRBJ2-7	TGTGCCAGCAGCTTGGGGCAGGCGCTCCGGGAGCAGTACTTC	CASSLGQALREQYF
-	TRBV30	-	TRBJ1-1	TGTGCCTGGACCGGGTTCGCGGACACTGAAGCTTTCTTT	CAWTGFADTEAFF
-	TRBV5-6	-	TRBJ2-3	TGTGCCAGCAGCTTGAGTCCAACAGATACGCAGTATTTT	CASSLSPTDTQYF
-	TRBV14	-	TRBJ1-1	TGTGCCAGCAGCCAAGTCAAGGGAGAGAACACTGAAGCTTTCTTT	CASSQVKGENTEAFF
-	TRBV11-2	TRBD2	TRBJ2-5	TGTGCCAGCAGCTTAGAGGCTAGCGGGAGAGGAGAGACCCAGTACTTC	CASSLEASGRGETQYF
once	TRBV2	-	TRBJ2-7	TGTGCCAGCAGTGAGGGAAACGAGCAGTACTTC	CASSEGNEQYF
-	TRBV14	TRBD1	TRBJ2-7	TGTGCCAGCAGCCTCTACGACAGGGATCTCTACGAGCAGTACTTC	CASSLYDRDLYEQYF
-	TRBV11-3	-	TRBJ2-7	TGTGCCAGCAAAGGTGGCAGCTCCTACGAGCAGTACTTC	CASKGGSSYEQYF
-	TRBV7-2	-	TRBJ1-5	TGTGCCAGCAGCCGGACAGCTTATAGCAATCAGCCCCAGCATTTT	CASSRTAYSNQPQHF
once	TRBV9	-	TRBJ1-5	TGTGCCAGCAGCGTAGAGGCGGGTAGCCCCTCCGAGCCCCAGCATTTT	CASSVEAGSPSEPQHF
-	TRBV7-7	TRBD2	TRBJ2-5	TGTGCTAGCAGCTCCAGAGCGGGGGGGCTGGAGACCCAGTACTTC	CASSSRAGGLETQYF
-	TRBV14	-	TRBJ1-2	TGTGCCAGCAGCGTCGGACACTATGGCTACACCTTC	CASSVGHYGYTF
-	TRBV4-2	TRBD1	TRBJ2-7	TGTGCCAGCAGCCAGGAGGACAGGCCTGACACCTACGAGCAGTACTTC	CASSQEDRPDTYEQYF
few	TRBV7-9	-	TRBJ1-1	TGTGCCAGCAGCTGGCTGGGGGGGATCATGAACACTGAAGCTTTCTTT	CASSWLGGIMNTEAFF
-	TRBV9	-	TRBJ2-3	TGTGCCAGCAGCGTAGTCCCCCAGGGGTTAGATACGCAGTATTTT	CASSVVPQGLDTQYF
once	TRBV30	-	TRBJ2-7	TGTGCCTGGAGTGTAGGGATTACCTACGAGCAGTACTTC	CAWSVGITYEQYF
-	TRBV5-1	TRBD1	TRBJ2-1	TGCGCCAGCAGCAGCGGACAGGGGAATGAGCAGTTCTTC	CASSSGQGNEQFF
-	TRBV29-1	TRBD1	TRBJ2-1	TGCAGCGTAGACACCGGGACAGGGAAAAACAATGAGCAGTTCTTC	CSVDTGTGKNNEQFF